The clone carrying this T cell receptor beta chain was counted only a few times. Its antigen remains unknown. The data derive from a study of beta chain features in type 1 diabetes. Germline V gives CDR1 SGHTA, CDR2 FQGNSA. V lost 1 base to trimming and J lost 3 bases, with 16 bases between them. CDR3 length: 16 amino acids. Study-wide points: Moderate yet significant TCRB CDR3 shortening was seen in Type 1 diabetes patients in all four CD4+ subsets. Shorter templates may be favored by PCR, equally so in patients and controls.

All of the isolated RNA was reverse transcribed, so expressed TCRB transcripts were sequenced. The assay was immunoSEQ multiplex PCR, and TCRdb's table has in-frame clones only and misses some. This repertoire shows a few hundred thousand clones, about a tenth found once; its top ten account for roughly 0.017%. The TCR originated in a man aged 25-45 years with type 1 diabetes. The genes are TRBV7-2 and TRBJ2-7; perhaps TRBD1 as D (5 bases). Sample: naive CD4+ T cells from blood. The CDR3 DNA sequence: TGTGCCAGCAGCTTAGGCCAGCGCCCAAGGGGCTACGAGCAGTACTTC. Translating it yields CASSLGQRPRGYEQYF.